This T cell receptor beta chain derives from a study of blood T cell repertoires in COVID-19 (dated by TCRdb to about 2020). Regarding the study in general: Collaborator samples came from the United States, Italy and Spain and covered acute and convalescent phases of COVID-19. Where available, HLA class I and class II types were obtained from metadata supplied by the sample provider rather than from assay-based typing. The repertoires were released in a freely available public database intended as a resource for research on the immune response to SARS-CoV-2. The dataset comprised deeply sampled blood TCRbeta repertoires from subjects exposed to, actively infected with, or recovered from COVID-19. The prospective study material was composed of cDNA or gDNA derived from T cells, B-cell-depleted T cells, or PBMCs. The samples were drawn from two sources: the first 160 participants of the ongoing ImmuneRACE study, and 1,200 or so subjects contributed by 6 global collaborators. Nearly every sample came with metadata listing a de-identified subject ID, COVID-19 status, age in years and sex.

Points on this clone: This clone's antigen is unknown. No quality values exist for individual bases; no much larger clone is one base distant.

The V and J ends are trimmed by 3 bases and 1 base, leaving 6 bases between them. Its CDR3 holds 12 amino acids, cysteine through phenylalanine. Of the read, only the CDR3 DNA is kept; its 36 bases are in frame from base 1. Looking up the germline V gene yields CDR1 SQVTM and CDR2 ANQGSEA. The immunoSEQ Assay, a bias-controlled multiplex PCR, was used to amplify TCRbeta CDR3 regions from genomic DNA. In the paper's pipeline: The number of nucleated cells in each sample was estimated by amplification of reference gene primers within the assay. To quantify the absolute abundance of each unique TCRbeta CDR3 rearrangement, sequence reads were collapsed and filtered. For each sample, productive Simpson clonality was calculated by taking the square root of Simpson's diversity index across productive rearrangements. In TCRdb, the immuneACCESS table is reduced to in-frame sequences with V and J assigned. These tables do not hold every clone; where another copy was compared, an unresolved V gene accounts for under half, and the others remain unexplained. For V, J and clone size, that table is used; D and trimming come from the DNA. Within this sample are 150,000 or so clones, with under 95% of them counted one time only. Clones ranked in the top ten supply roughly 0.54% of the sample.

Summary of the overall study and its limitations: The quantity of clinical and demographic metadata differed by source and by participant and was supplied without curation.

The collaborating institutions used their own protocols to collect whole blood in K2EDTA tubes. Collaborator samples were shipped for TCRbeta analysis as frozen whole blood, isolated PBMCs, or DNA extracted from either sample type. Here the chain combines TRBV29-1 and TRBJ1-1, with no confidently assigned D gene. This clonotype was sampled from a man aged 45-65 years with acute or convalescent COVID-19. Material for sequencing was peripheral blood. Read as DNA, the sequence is TGCAGCGTTGACACGCGGAACACTGAAGCTTTCTTT. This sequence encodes CSVDTRNTEAFF.